What follows is one TCR beta chain and its context. Its antigen remains unknown. Full-length variable regions came from constant-region reverse primers plus semi-nested Nested Universal Primer A PCR. In TCRdb, the 5' RACE reads were re-called with MiXCR into one record per CDR3 protein. The sample records around 44,000 distinct CDR3 sequences, 30% being singletons. CD4+CD45RO+CD25- cells were isolated as memory CD4+ T cells. Study-wide results and limits: Tumor-infiltrating Treg TCR alpha and beta sequences overlapped most with tumor naive CD4+ T cells, then blood naive. Tumor memory CD4+ T cell TCR gene usage clustered with blood and lymph node memory CD4+ cells and lymph node naive CD4+ cells.

This receptor was identified in a female donor with breast cancer. Sequenced material: tumor-infiltrating memory CD4+ T cells sorted from the breast tumor. Subset given: memory CD4+ T cells, CD4+CD45RO+CD25-.

The CDR3 DNA reads as TGTGCCAGCATGTTGAACTATGGCTACACCTTC. Encoded protein: CASMLNYGYTF. V usage is TRBV6-2 or TRBV6-3 and J usage is TRBJ1-2; unclear D gene. CDR3 size: 11 residues. The germline V gene has CDR1 MNHEY and CDR2 SVGEGT. Trimming stripped 7 bases from V and 2 bases from J, with 5 bases between.